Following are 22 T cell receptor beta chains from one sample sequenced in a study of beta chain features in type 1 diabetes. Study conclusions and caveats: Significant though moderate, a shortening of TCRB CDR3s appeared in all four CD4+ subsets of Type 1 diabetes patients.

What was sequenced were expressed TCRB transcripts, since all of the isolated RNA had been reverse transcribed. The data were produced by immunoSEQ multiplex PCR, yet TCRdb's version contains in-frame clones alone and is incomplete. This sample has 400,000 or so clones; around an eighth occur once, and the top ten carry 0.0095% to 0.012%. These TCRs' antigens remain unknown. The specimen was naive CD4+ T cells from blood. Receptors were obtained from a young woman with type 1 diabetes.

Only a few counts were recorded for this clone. The CDR3 region is CASSQAGTGQRGQFF. The CDR3 bases are TGTGCCAGCAGTCAAGCCGGGACAGGGCAAAGAGGGCAGTTCTTC. The chain couples TRBV28 to TRBJ2-1; 9 nucleotides line up with TRBD1. The CDR3 consists of 15 residues. V was pared by 5 bases and J by 12 bases, with 14 bases of the junction left unmatched. Looked up from germline, CDR1 is MDHEN and CDR2 is SYDVKM.

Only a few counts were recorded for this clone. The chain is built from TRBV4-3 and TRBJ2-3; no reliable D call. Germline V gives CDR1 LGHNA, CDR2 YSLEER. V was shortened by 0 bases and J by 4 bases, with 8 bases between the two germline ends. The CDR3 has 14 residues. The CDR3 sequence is CASSQERLSDTQYF. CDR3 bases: TGCGCCAGCAGCCAAGAAAGACTGTCAGATACGCAGTATTTT.

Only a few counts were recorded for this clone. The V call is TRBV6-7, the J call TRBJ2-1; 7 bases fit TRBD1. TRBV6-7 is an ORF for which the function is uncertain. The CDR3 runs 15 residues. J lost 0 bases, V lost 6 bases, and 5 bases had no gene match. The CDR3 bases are TGTGCCAGCAGAGAACCAGGGGGCTCCTACAATGAGCAGTTCTTC. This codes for CASREPGGSYNEQFF.

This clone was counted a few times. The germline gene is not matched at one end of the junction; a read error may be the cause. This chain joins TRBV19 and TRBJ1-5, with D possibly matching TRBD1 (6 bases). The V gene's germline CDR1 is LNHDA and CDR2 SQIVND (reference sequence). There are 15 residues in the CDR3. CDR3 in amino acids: CASSIGTYSNQPQHF. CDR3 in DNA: TGTGCCAGTAGCATAGGGACATATAGCAATCAGCCCCAGCATTTT.

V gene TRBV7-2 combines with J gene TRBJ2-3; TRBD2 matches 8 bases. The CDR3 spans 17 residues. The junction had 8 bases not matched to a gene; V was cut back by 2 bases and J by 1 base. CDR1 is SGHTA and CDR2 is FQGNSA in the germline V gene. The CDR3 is CASSLFMSTSGTDTQYF. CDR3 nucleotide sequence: TGTGCCAGCAGCTTATTTATGTCGACTAGCGGCACAGATACGCAGTATTTT.

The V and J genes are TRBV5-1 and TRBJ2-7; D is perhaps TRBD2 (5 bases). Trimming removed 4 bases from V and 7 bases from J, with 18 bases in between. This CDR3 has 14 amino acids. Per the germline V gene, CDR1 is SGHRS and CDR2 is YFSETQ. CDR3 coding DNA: TGCGCCAGCAGCGTGGGAGCGGCGGTGCGGGAGCAGTACTTC. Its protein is CASSVGAAVREQYF.

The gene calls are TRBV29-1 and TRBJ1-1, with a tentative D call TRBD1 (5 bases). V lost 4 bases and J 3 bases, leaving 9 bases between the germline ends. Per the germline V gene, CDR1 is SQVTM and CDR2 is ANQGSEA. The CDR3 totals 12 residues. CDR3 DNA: TGCAGCGTTGCGTTAGGGGACACTGAAGCTTTCTTT. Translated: CSVALGDTEAFF.

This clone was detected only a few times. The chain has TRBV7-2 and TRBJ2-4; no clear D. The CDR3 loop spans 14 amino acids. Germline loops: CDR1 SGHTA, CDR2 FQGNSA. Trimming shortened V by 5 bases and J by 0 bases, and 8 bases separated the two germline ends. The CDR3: CASSLLLAKNIQYF. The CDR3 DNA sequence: TGTGCCAGCAGCCTCTTATTAGCCAAAAACATTCAGTACTTC.

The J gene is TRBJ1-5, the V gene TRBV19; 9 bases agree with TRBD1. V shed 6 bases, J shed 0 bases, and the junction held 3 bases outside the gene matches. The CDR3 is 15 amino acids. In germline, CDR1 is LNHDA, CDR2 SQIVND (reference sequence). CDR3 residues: CASRWTGVSNQPQHF. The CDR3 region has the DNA TGTGCCAGTAGGTGGACAGGGGTTAGCAATCAGCCCCAGCATTTT.

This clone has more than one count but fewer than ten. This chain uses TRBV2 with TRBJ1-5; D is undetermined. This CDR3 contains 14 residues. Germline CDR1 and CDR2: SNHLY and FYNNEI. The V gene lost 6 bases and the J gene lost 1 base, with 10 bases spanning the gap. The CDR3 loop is CASRERGSNQPQHF. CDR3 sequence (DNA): TGTGCCAGCAGGGAGCGGGGAAGCAATCAGCCCCAGCATTTT. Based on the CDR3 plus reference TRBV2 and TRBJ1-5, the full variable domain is EPEVTQTPSHQVTQMGQEVILRCVPISNHLYFYWYRQILGQKVEFLVSFYNNEISEKSEIFDDQFSVERPDGSNFTLKIRSTKLEDSAMYFCASRERGSNQPQHFGDGTRLSIL.

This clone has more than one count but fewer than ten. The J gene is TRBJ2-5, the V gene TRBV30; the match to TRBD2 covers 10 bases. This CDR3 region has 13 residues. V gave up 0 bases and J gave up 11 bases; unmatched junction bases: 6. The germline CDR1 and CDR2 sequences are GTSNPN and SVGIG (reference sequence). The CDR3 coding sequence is TGTGCCTGGAGTGTTTCCCTAGCGGGAGAGCAGTACTTC. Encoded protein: CAWSVSLAGEQYF. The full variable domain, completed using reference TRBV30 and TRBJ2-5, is SQTIHQWPATLVQPVGSPLSLECTVEGTSNPNLYWYRQAAGRGLQLLFYSVGIGQISSEVPQNLSASRPQDRQFILSSKKLLLSDSGFYLCAWSVSLAGEQYFGPGTRLLVL.

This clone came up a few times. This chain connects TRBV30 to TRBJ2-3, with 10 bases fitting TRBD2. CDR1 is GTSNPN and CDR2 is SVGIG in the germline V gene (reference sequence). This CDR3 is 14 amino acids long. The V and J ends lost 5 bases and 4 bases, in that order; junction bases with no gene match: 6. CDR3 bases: TGTGCCTGGGGATTCAGCGGGAGGGCAGATACGCAGTATTTT. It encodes CAWGFSGRADTQYF.

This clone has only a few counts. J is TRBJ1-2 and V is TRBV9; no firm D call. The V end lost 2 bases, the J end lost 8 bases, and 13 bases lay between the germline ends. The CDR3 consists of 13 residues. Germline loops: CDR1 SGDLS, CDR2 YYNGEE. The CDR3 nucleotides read TGTGCCAGCAGCGTCTCGGGTGCTAGGGGCTACACCTTC. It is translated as CASSVSGARGYTF.

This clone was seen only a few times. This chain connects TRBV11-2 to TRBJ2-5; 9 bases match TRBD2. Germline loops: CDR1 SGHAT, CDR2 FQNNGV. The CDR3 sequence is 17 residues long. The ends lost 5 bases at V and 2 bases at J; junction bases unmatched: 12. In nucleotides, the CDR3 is TGTGCCAGCAGCCCACTTGCAGCTAGCGGGGATCAAGAGACCCAGTACTTC. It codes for CASSPLAASGDQETQYF.

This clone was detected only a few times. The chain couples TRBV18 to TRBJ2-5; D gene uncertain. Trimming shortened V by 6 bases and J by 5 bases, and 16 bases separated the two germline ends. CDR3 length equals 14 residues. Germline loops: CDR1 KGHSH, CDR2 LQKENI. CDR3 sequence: CASSAPVSRETQYF. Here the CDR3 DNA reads TGTGCCAGCTCCGCCCCGGTATCGAGGGAGACCCAGTACTTC.

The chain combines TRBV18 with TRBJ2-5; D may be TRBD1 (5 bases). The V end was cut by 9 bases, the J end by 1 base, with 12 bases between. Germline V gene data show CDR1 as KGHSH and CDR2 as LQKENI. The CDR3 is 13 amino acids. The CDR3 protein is CASLQTVQETQYF. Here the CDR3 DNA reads TGTGCCAGTCTTCAGACAGTCCAAGAGACCCAGTACTTC.

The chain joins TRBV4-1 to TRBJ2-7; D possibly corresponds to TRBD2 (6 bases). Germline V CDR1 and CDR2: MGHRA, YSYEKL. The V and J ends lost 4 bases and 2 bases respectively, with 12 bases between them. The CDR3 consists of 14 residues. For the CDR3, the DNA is TGCGCCAGCAGCCCCCGGGGGTGGACCTACGAGCAGTACTTC. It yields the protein CASSPRGWTYEQYF.

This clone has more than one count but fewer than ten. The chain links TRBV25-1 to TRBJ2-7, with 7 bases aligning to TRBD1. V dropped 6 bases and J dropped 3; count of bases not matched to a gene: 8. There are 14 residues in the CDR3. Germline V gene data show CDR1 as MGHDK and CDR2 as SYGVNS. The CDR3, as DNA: TGTGCCAGCAGCCCTGACAGGGTACGCTACGAGCAGTACTTC. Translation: CASSPDRVRYEQYF.

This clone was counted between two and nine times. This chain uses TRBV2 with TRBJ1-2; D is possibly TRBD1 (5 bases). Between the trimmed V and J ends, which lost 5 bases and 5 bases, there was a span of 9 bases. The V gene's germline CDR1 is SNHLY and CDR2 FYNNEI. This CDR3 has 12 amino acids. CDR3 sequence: CASSTRDYGYTF. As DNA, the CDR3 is TGTGCCAGCAGTACCAGGGATTATGGCTACACCTTC.

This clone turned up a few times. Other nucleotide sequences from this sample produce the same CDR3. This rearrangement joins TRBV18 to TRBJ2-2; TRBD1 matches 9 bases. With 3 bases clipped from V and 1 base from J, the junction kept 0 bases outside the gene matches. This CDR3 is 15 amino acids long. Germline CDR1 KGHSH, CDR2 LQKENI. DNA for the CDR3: TGTGCCAGCTCACCGGGACAGGGGAACACCGGGGAGCTGTTTTTT. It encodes CASSPGQGNTGELFF.

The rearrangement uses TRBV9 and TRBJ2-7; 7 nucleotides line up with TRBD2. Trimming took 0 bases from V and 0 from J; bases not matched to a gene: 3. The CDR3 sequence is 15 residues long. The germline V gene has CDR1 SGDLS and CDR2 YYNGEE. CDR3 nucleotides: TGTGCCAGCAGCGTAGGAGGCGGGGGCTCCTACGAGCAGTACTTC. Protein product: CASSVGGGGSYEQYF.

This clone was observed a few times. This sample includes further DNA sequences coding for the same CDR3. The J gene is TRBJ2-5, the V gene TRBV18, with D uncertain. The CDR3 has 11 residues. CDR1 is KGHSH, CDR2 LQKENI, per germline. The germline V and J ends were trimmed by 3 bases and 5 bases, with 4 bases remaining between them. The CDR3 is CASSPGETQYF. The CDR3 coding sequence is TGTGCCAGCTCACCGGGCGAGACCCAGTACTTC. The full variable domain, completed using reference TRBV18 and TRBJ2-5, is NAGVMQNPRHLVRRRGQEARLRCSPMKGHSHVYWYRQLPEEGLKFMVYLQKENIIDESGMPKERFSAEFPKEGPSILRIQQVVRGDSAAYFCASSPGETQYFGPGTRLLVL.